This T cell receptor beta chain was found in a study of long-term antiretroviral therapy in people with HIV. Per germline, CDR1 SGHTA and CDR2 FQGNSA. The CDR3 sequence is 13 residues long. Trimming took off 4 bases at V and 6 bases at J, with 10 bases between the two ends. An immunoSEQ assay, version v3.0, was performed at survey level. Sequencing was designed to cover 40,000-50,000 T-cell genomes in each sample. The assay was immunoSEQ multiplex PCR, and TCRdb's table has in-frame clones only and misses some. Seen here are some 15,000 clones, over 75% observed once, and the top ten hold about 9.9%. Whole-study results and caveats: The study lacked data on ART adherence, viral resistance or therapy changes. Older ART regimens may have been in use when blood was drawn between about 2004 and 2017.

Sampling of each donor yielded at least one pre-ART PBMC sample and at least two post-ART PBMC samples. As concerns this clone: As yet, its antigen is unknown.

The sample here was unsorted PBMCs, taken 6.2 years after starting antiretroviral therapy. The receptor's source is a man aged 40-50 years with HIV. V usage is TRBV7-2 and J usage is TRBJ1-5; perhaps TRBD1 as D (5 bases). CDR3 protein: CASSSQGGQPQHF. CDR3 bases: TGTGCCAGCAGCTCTCAGGGAGGTCAGCCCCAGCATTTT.